Each of the 32 T cell receptor beta chains below was sequenced from the same sample in a study of cytomegalovirus exposure and HLA in healthy donors. Primers: 60 Vbeta forward and 13 Jbeta reverse. The assay was immunoSEQ multiplex PCR, and TCRdb's table has in-frame clones only and misses some. Counted here are under 200,000 clones, 12% occurring once; the ten biggest clones make up less than 8.5%. The sequenced sample consisted of PBMCs. These receptors were taken from a man aged 45-65 years in good health and CMV-seropositive.

This clone was detected only a few times. The chain links TRBV29-1 to TRBJ1-2, with D possibly TRBD1 on 5 matching bases. The V gene's germline CDR1 is SQVTM and CDR2 ANQGSEA. Trimming took off 4 bases at V and 4 bases at J, with 16 bases between the two ends. The length of the CDR3 is 14 residues. The CDR3 sequence: CSVVGSAGGYGYTF. The CDR3 coding sequence is TGCAGCGTTGTTGGGTCAGCCGGGGGCTATGGCTACACCTTC.

This chain connects TRBV28 to TRBJ1-1; D is unresolved. V lost 2 bases and J lost 8, with 6 bases in between. Germline CDR1 and CDR2: MDHEN and SYDVKM. This CDR3 comprises 11 residues. CDR3 amino acids: CASSLGQEAFF. Written as DNA, the CDR3 is TGTGCCAGCAGTTTAGGTCAGGAAGCTTTCTTT.

The gene calls are TRBV30 and TRBJ1-5; 9 bases line up with TRBD1. The germline gives CDR1 GTSNPN, CDR2 SVGIG (reference sequence). V lost 0 bases and J lost 6; bases outside the gene matches: 6. The CDR3 runs 15 residues. The CDR3, as DNA: TGTGCCTGGAGTGTACCTGGGACAGGGAGTCAGCCCCAGCATTTT. It yields the protein CAWSVPGTGSQPQHF.

This clone was picked up a small number of times. The rearrangement links TRBV19 to TRBJ2-2; 8 nucleotides align to TRBD1. The CDR3 is made up of 15 amino acids. Per the germline V gene, CDR1 is LNHDA and CDR2 is SQIVND (reference sequence). V gave up 6 bases and J gave up 3 bases; unmatched junction bases: 6. The CDR3 spells CASRQGQAYTGELFF. The CDR3, as DNA: TGTGCCAGTAGGCAGGGACAGGCGTACACCGGGGAGCTGTTTTTT.

The chain uses TRBV6-6 and TRBJ2-5; 10 nucleotides agree with TRBD2. Trimming cost V 4 bases and J 5 bases; bases outside gene matches: 10. CDR3 size: 16 residues. The germline V gene has CDR1 MNHNY and CDR2 SVGAGI (reference sequence). The CDR3 loop reads CASSWGSGGPGETQYF. The DNA of the CDR3 is TGTGCCAGCAGTTGGGGTAGCGGGGGGCCGGGGGAGACCCAGTACTTC.

The chain is built from TRBV4-3 and TRBJ2-5; TRBD1 agrees at 7 bases. This CDR3 is built from 14 residues. CDR1 and CDR2 from the germline V gene are LGHNA and YSLEER. Unmatched junction bases numbered 1, after V lost 1 base and J lost 2 bases. The DNA of the CDR3 is TGCGCCAGCAGCCAAGGGACAGGTCAAGAGACCCAGTACTTC. Translating it yields CASSQGTGQETQYF.

The J gene is TRBJ2-2, the V gene TRBV7-9, with 7 nucleotides matching TRBD2. Looked up from germline, CDR1 is SEHNR and CDR2 is FQNEAQ (reference sequence). V shed 1 base, J shed 3 bases, and the junction held 2 bases outside the gene matches. The CDR3 has 15 amino acids. CDR3: CASSLGAGDTGELFF. CDR3 nucleotide sequence: TGTGCCAGCAGCTTAGGGGCGGGGGACACCGGGGAGCTGTTTTTT.

This clone turned up a few times. The chain couples TRBV5-1 to TRBJ2-2, with a weak D call TRBD1 (5 bases). Trimming shortened V by 0 bases and J by 3 bases, and 9 bases separated the two germline ends. The CDR3 is 15 amino acids. The germline V gene has CDR1 SGHRS and CDR2 YFSETQ. The CDR3 reads CASSLVSGYTGELFF. Written as DNA, the CDR3 is TGCGCCAGCAGCTTGGTTTCAGGGTACACCGGGGAGCTGTTTTTT. The full variable domain, rest sourced from reference TRBV5-1 and TRBJ2-2, is KAGVTQTPRYLIKTRGQQVTLSCSPISGHRSVSWYQQTPGQGLQFLFEYFSETQRNKGNFPGRFSGRQFSNSRSEMNVSTLELGDSALYLCASSLVSGYTGELFFGEGSRLTVL.

This clone was counted between two and nine times. The chain couples TRBV5-1 to TRBJ1-2, with no clear D. V was pared by 4 bases and J by 0 bases, with 19 bases between. CDR3 length: 17 amino acids. The germline V gene has CDR1 SGHRS and CDR2 YFSETQ. The chain's CDR3 is CASSPTGLVEANYGYTF. The CDR3 DNA reads TGCGCCAGCAGCCCCACGGGGTTAGTGGAAGCTAACTATGGCTACACCTTC.

This chain connects TRBV9 to TRBJ2-4; 10 positions agree with TRBD2. The CDR3 loop spans 17 amino acids. In germline, CDR1 is SGDLS, CDR2 YYNGEE. The V segment lost 4 bases and the J segment 7 bases; nucleotides outside the gene matches: 14. CDR3 amino acids: CASSPRTSGRLGNIQYF. CDR3 coding DNA: TGTGCCAGCAGCCCTAGGACTAGCGGCAGGCTGGGGAACATTCAGTACTTC.

The chain recombines TRBV27 with TRBJ2-1; 10 nucleotides align to TRBD1. CDR3 length equals 16 residues. Trimming removed 1 base from V and 2 bases from J; junction bases left unmatched: 2. Germline CDR1 MNHEY, CDR2 SMNVEV (reference sequence). CDR3 residues: CASSLLGQGTYNEQFF. As DNA, the CDR3 is TGTGCCAGCAGTTTATTGGGACAGGGGACCTACAATGAGCAGTTCTTC.

This clone was seen a handful of times. The V call is TRBV19, the J call TRBJ1-4; D perhaps matches TRBD1 (5 bases). The CDR3 consists of 15 residues. Trimming removed 6 bases at V and 3 bases at J, with 14 bases between. Germline CDR1 LNHDA, CDR2 SQIVND (reference sequence). The CDR3 spells CASSPPGRPNEKLFF. In DNA, the CDR3 is TGTGCCAGTAGCCCTCCAGGGCGACCTAATGAAAAACTGTTTTTT. The entire variable domain, with the rest obtained from reference TRBV19 and TRBJ1-4, is as follows: DGGITQSPKYLFRKEGQNVTLSCEQNLNHDAMYWYRQDPGQGLRLIYYSQIVNDFQKGDIAEGYSVSREKKESFPLTVTSAQKNPTAFYLCASSPPGRPNEKLFFGSGTQLSVL.

This chain uses TRBV6-7 with TRBJ2-2; D is possibly TRBD1 (6 bases). TRBV6-7 qualifies as an ORF whose function is uncertain. V shed 7 bases and J shed 2 bases, with 17 bases lying between them. The CDR3 totals 16 residues. The DNA of the CDR3 is TGTGCCAGCACTATACCGGGACAAACCAACACCGGGGAGCTGTTTTTT. This codes for CASTIPGQTNTGELFF.

This clone turned up a few times. This sequence joins TRBV5-6 and TRBJ2-5; 7 bases line up with TRBD1. Per germline, CDR1 SGHDT and CDR2 YYEEEE. V lost 3 bases, J lost 5 bases, and 7 bases stayed unmatched. This CDR3 has 14 residues. CDR3 nucleotide sequence: TGTGCCAGCAGCTCGACAGGGTTTGACGAGACCCAGTACTTC. It translates to CASSSTGFDETQYF.

The J gene is TRBJ1-1, the V gene TRBV7-2; D gene ambiguous. V lost 0 bases and J lost 2, with 7 bases in between. The CDR3 length is 14 residues. Germline V gene data show CDR1 as SGHTA and CDR2 as FQGNSA. CDR3 in DNA: TGTGCCAGCAGCTTAGCACAGCTAAACACTGAAGCTTTCTTT. Its translation: CASSLAQLNTEAFF.

V and J are TRBV6-5 and TRBJ2-7, with TRBD2 as a possible D gene (6 bases). The germline gives CDR1 MNHEY, CDR2 SVGAGI. The V end was cut by 5 bases, the J end by 6 bases, with 11 bases between. This CDR3 has 12 amino acids. In DNA, the CDR3 is TGTGCCAGCAGTCAAATCGGGGGCGAGCAGTACTTC. Translated: CASSQIGGEQYF.

The chain employs TRBV30 and TRBJ2-2, with 10 nucleotides matching TRBD2. CDR1 and CDR2 (germline): GTSNPN, SVGIG (reference sequence). The V and J ends lost 2 bases and 6 bases, in that order; junction bases with no gene match: 3. The CDR3 has 14 residues. The CDR3 here is CAWSYLAGAGELFF. CDR3 nucleotides: TGTGCCTGGAGTTACCTAGCGGGGGCCGGGGAGCTGTTTTTT. Variable domain in full (rest from reference TRBV30 and TRBJ2-2): SQTIHQWPATLVQPVGSPLSLECTVEGTSNPNLYWYRQAAGRGLQLLFYSVGIGQISSEVPQNLSASRPQDRQFILSSKKLLLSDSGFYLCAWSYLAGAGELFFGEGSRLTVL.

This clone appeared a few times. V and J are TRBV14 and TRBJ1-2; D uncertain. This CDR3 has 16 residues. Trimming shortened V by 0 bases and J by 4 bases, and 15 bases separated the two germline ends. CDR1 and CDR2 (germline): SGHDN, FVKESK. The CDR3, as DNA: TGTGCCAGCAGCCAAGATCGGGGAAACCTCCCCTATGGCTACACCTTC. Translating gives CASSQDRGNLPYGYTF. The full variable domain, its missing parts supplied by reference TRBV14 and TRBJ1-2, is EAGVTQFPSHSVIEKGQTVTLRCDPISGHDNLYWYRRVMGKEIKFLLHFVKESKQDESGMPNNRFLAERTGGTYSTLKVQPAELEDSGVYFCASSQDRGNLPYGYTFGSGTRLTVV.

This clone was detected only a few times. The chain recombines TRBV12-5 with TRBJ2-2, with 11 bases that match TRBD2. V was pared by 5 bases and J by 4 bases, with 3 bases of the junction left unmatched. Germline assignment: CDR1 LGHNT and CDR2 FRNRAP. The CDR3 length is 15 residues. As DNA, the CDR3 is TGTGCTAGTGGTCTAGGGACTAGCGGCACCGGGGAGCTGTTTTTT. Translated, it gives CASGLGTSGTGELFF.

This rearrangement joins TRBV6-1 to TRBJ1-2; the D is unclear. Germline values: CDR1 MNHNS, CDR2 SASEGT. V was clipped by 3 bases and J by 0 bases, with 11 bases between them. The CDR3 totals 15 residues. In DNA, the CDR3 is TGTGCCAGCAGTGAGACCGGCGGGTCTAACTATGGCTACACCTTC. This sequence encodes CASSETGGSNYGYTF.

This clone came up a few times. The CDR3 sequence is CASRWGGSFTGELFF. As DNA, the CDR3 is TGTGCCAGCAGATGGGGGGGGAGCTTCACCGGGGAGCTGTTTTTT. The J gene is TRBJ2-2, the V gene TRBV27; 7 bases align to TRBD2. Losses at the gene ends were 6 bases for V and 4 bases for J; bases not matched to a gene: 8. Germline V gene sequence: CDR1 MNHEY, CDR2 SMNVEV (reference sequence). The CDR3 runs 15 residues.

This clone turned up a few times. The chain joins TRBV6-5 to TRBJ2-1, with D possibly matching TRBD2 (6 bases). Germline CDR1 is MNHEY and CDR2 is SVGAGI. This CDR3 has 15 amino acids. V lost 0 bases, J lost 0 bases, and 6 bases lay in between. The CDR3 loop is CASSYSGGSYNEQFF. The DNA of the CDR3 is TGTGCCAGCAGTTACTCGGGGGGCTCCTACAATGAGCAGTTCTTC.

This clone was recorded a few times. This chain uses TRBV25-1 with TRBJ1-1; D may be TRBD1 (5 bases). Germline V gene sequence: CDR1 MGHDK, CDR2 SYGVNS. V shed 2 bases and J shed 6 bases, with 13 bases lying between them. The CDR3 is 14 residues long. The CDR3 is CASSEMDTRAEAFF. CDR3 nucleotides: TGTGCCAGCAGTGAAATGGACACTCGAGCTGAAGCTTTCTTT.

This clone was picked up a small number of times. V is TRBV9 and J is TRBJ2-5; 8 bases are shared with TRBD2. Germline values: CDR1 SGDLS, CDR2 YYNGEE. The CDR3 loop spans 15 amino acids. V lost 0 bases, J lost 2 bases, and 3 bases stayed unmatched. The CDR3 sequence is CASSVGAGDQETQYF. The CDR3 DNA sequence: TGTGCCAGCAGCGTAGGAGCGGGGGATCAAGAGACCCAGTACTTC.

Only a few counts were recorded for this clone. This chain uses TRBV7-5 with TRBJ2-7; the table assigns TRBD2, which was not confirmed against the DNA. TRBV7-5 is designated a pseudogene. The CDR3 is made up of 14 amino acids. The CDR3: CARSPREAIYEQYV. CDR3 bases: TGTGCCAGAAGCCCCAGGGAGGCGATCTACGAGCAGTACGTC.

The V and J genes are TRBV19 and TRBJ1-1, with a weak D call TRBD1 (6 bases). The germline V and J ends were trimmed by 5 bases and 5 bases, with 12 bases remaining between them. Germline V gene lookup returns CDR1 LNHDA and CDR2 SQIVND (reference sequence). CDR3 length: 13 residues. CDR3 bases: TGTGCCAGTAGTTCCAGGGGAAGTACTGAAGCTTTCTTT. Protein: CASSSRGSTEAFF.

This chain connects TRBV5-3 to TRBJ1-2; D perhaps matches TRBD1 (6 bases). TRBV5-3 is treated as an ORF (open reading frame) with a function not yet certain. The CDR3 contains 15 residues. V was trimmed by 2 bases and J by 0 bases, leaving 11 bases between them. The CDR3 loop reads CARSFPRGPNYGYTF. CDR3 coding DNA: TGTGCCAGAAGCTTTCCGCGGGGGCCTAACTATGGCTACACCTTC.

This clone showed up just a few times. The chain joins TRBV28 to TRBJ1-2; D is possibly TRBD1 (5 bases). Looked up from germline, CDR1 is MDHEN and CDR2 is SYDVKM. There are 15 residues in the CDR3. The V end was cut by 6 bases, the J end by 3 bases, with 17 bases between. The CDR3 spells CASSPFEGLDYGYTF. CDR3 DNA sequence: TGTGCCAGCAGCCCCTTTGAGGGACTTGACTATGGCTACACCTTC.

This clone was picked up a small number of times. The gene calls are TRBV28 and TRBJ1-2, with 9 bases aligning to TRBD1. The CDR3 sequence is 15 residues long. V lost 6 bases to trimming and J lost 2 bases; unmatched junction nucleotides: 7. The germline gives CDR1 MDHEN, CDR2 SYDVKM. The CDR3 region is CASSPSGQGNYGYTF. As DNA, the CDR3 is TGTGCCAGCAGCCCTTCGGGACAGGGAAACTATGGCTACACCTTC.

The genes are TRBV6-5 and TRBJ2-7, with D possibly matching TRBD1 (5 bases). From germline, CDR1 is MNHEY and CDR2 SVGAGI. V dropped 5 bases and J dropped 3 bases, with 11 bases sitting between them. This CDR3 contains 13 residues. The CDR3 reads CASSPRGGYEQYV. CDR3 nucleotide sequence: TGTGCCAGCAGTCCTAGGGGCGGCTACGAGCAGTACGTC.

The chain recombines TRBV27 with TRBJ2-3, with TRBD1 identical over 9 bases. The CDR3 covers 17 residues. Trimming at V came to 6 bases and at J to 0 bases, leaving 10 bases not matched to a gene. Per the germline V gene, CDR1 is MNHEY and CDR2 is SMNVEV (reference sequence). DNA of the CDR3: TGTGCCAGCAGAGGGACAGGGAGACACTCTAGCACAGATACGCAGTATTTT. Translated: CASRGTGRHSSTDTQYF.

Only a few counts were recorded for this clone. The gene calls are TRBV5-1 and TRBJ1-4, with 9 bases lining up with TRBD1. V lost 3 bases to trimming and J lost 4 bases; unmatched junction nucleotides: 4. CDR3 length: 15 amino acids. The germline CDR1 and CDR2 sequences are SGHRS and YFSETQ. This CDR3 reads CASSWEGQGNEKLFF. CDR3 DNA: TGCGCCAGCAGCTGGGAGGGACAGGGTAATGAAAAACTGTTTTTT. Drawing the rest from reference TRBV5-1 and TRBJ1-4, the complete variable domain is KAGVTQTPRYLIKTRGQQVTLSCSPISGHRSVSWYQQTPGQGLQFLFEYFSETQRNKGNFPGRFSGRQFSNSRSEMNVSTLELGDSALYLCASSWEGQGNEKLFFGSGTQLSVL.